This TCR beta chain was obtained from a study of blood T cell repertoires in COVID-19. As for the study in general: Samples taken during acute and convalescent COVID-19 were collected in the United States, Italy and Spain.

The repertoire was sequenced with immunoSEQ multiplex PCR; TCRdb's copy has only in-frame clones and lacks some. The sample contains 150,000 to 190,000 clones, about 85% of which appear only once. The CDR3 contains 14 residues. V dropped 6 bases and J dropped 2; count of bases not matched to a gene: 4. Per the germline V gene, CDR1 is WSHSY and CDR2 is SAAADI. The chain carries TRBV10-2 and TRBJ2-1, with 7 bases aligning to TRBD2. The receptor comes from a woman in her fifties or sixties with COVID-19, enrolled during active disease. Specimen: peripheral blood. Here the CDR3 reads CASRGLDAYNEQFF. The CDR3 DNA sequence: TGCGCCAGCAGAGGACTAGACGCCTACAATGAGCAGTTCTTC.